The clone carrying this T cell receptor (beta chain) was recorded a few times. The antigen is not known. TCRdb independently ran MiXCR on the 5' RACE reads; one entry per CDR3 protein. The table has fewer than 650,000 distinct CDR3 sequences, about an eighth seen once. The sample is drawn from a study of CD8 T cells in ankylosing spondylitis. Study-level points and caveats: A TCR beta motif made of fewer than ten highly homologous variants seemed typical of ankylosing spondylitis blood.

The receptor was derived from a male donor with ankylosing spondylitis. Sequencing was carried out using blood, either unsorted or a sorted T cell fraction (not recorded which).

The CDR3 is CASSQGIIAGGGYTF. For the CDR3, the DNA is TGTGCCAGCAGCCAAGGAATTATCGCCGGGGGAGGCTACACCTTC. This chain joins TRBV4-2 and TRBJ1-2, with D possibly TRBD1 on 5 matching bases. The CDR3 is 15 residues long. Trimming shortened V by 1 base and J by 8 bases, and 17 bases separated the two germline ends. From germline, CDR1 is LGHNA and CDR2 YNFKEQ.